The rows below give T cell receptor beta chains drawn from one sample of a study of T cells after yellow fever vaccination. TCRdb redid the calling of the 5' RACE reads with MiXCR, one entry per CDR3 protein. This table holds approximately 330,000 distinct CDR3 sequences, around 12% found once. This specimen consisted of CD4+ T cells sorted from PBMCs, obtained 15 days after the yellow fever booster vaccination. The receptors stem from a man aged 18 to 29 who received the YFV17D yellow fever vaccine. The CDR3 runs from the conserved cysteine through the conserved F or W. The order of the fields is clone size, V gene, J gene, D gene, CDR3 protein, CDR3 DNA. The D gene is left open where the match is weak. The size of a clone is reported for some rows only, either as once, few or many, or as a class for expanded clones.

>NA|TRBV5-1|TRBJ2-6|NA
CASRPGTAPSGANVLTF
TGCGCCAGCAGACCCGGGACCGCTCCCTCTGGGGCCAACGTCCTGACTTTC
>NA|TRBV5-1|TRBJ1-2|NA
CASSEQGYGYTF
TGCGCCAGCAGCGAACAGGGCTATGGCTACACCTTC
>NA|TRBV3-1|TRBJ2-3|TRBD1
CASSQETGGVKDTQYF
TGTGCCAGCAGCCAAGAGACAGGGGGCGTAAAAGATACGCAGTATTTT
>few|TRBV20-1|TRBJ2-7|TRBD1
CSARPTGFAPYEQYF
TGCAGTGCTAGACCGACAGGGTTCGCTCCCTACGAGCAGTACTTC
>many|TRBV7-9|TRBJ1-1|NA
CASSHTRGGPANTEAFF
TGTGCCAGCAGCCACACCAGAGGGGGGCCCGCGAACACTGAAGCTTTCTTT
>NA|TRBV6-1|TRBJ2-1|NA
CASSEMRGSRETHNEQFF
TGTGCCAGCAGTGAAATGAGGGGGAGCAGGGAGACCCACAATGAGCAGTTCTTC
>NA|TRBV28|TRBJ1-6|NA
CASLWAESSYNSPLHF
TGTGCCAGTCTTTGGGCGGAGAGCTCCTATAATTCACCCCTCCACTTT
>NA|TRBV28|TRBJ2-5|NA
CATRRSWETQYF
TGTGCCACCAGACGATCGTGGGAGACCCAGTACTTC
>many|TRBV6-2/TRBV6-3|TRBJ2-5|NA
CASSYGRGLRETQYF
TGTGCCAGCAGTTACGGACGGGGTTTGAGGGAGACCCAGTACTTC
>NA|TRBV6-6|TRBJ2-1|TRBD2
CASSSGRGGTEQFF
TGTGCCAGCAGCAGCGGGAGGGGGGGAACTGAGCAGTTCTTC
>few|TRBV29-1|TRBJ1-6|NA
CSVEVRSNSPLHF
TGCAGCGTTGAAGTCCGATCCAATTCACCCCTCCACTTT
>few|TRBV6-5|TRBJ1-5|NA
CASSYSGPTNQPQHF
TGTGCCAGCAGTTACTCGGGCCCGACTAATCAGCCCCAGCATTTT
>NA|TRBV7-9|TRBJ2-7|TRBD2
CASNPSGGNYEQYF
TGTGCCAGCAACCCTAGCGGGGGGAACTACGAGCAGTACTTC
>NA|TRBV2|TRBJ1-4|NA
CASRPDGEKLFF
TGTGCCAGCAGACCCGACGGAGAAAAACTGTTTTTT
>many|TRBV5-1|TRBJ2-1|NA
CASSLGTYNEQFF
TGCGCCAGCAGCCTGGGGACTTACAATGAGCAGTTCTTC
>few|TRBV13|TRBJ1-1|NA
CASSPTPRVIGEAFF
TGTGCCAGCAGCCCAACTCCAAGGGTTATTGGTGAAGCTTTCTTT
>few|TRBV7-2|TRBJ2-5|NA
CASSWWGAQETQYF
TGTGCCAGCAGCTGGTGGGGGGCCCAAGAGACCCAGTACTTC
>NA|TRBV20-1|TRBJ2-5|NA
CSAPRVETQYF
TGCAGTGCTCCTCGGGTGGAGACCCAGTACTTC
>few|TRBV5-1|TRBJ1-2|NA
CASSQDAGNYGYTF
TGCGCCAGCAGCCAAGACGCAGGGAACTATGGCTACACCTTC
>NA|TRBV28|TRBJ2-3|NA
CASSFFNLRDSTDTQYF
TGTGCCAGCAGTTTTTTTAATCTCCGGGACAGCACAGATACGCAGTATTTT
>few|TRBV5-1|TRBJ2-5|NA
CASSLVDTAGETQYF
TGCGCCAGCAGCTTGGTTGACACGGCGGGGGAGACCCAGTACTTC
>NA|TRBV9|TRBJ1-1|NA
CASSAGVWGTEAFF
TGTGCCAGCAGCGCTGGGGTCTGGGGCACTGAAGCTTTCTTT
>NA|TRBV30|TRBJ1-1|NA
CAWRGTLKNTEAFF
TGTGCCTGGAGAGGAACACTTAAGAACACTGAAGCTTTCTTT
>many|TRBV18|TRBJ2-5|NA
CASSPSSETQYF
TGTGCCAGCTCACCATCCTCGGAGACCCAGTACTTC
>many|TRBV20-1|TRBJ2-5|NA
CSARELTGRETQYF
TGCAGTGCTAGAGAACTAACAGGGAGAGAGACCCAGTACTTC
>few|TRBV11-2|TRBJ2-3|NA
CASRRGTSTDTQYF
TGTGCCAGCAGGAGAGGGACAAGCACAGATACGCAGTATTTT
>NA|TRBV20-1|TRBJ2-1|TRBD2
CSARVSSGGHFEQFF
TGCAGTGCTAGAGTTTCTAGCGGGGGTCATTTTGAGCAGTTCTTC
>NA|TRBV6-5|TRBJ1-5|TRBD1
CASGALTGGNQPQHF
TGTGCCAGCGGGGCCTTGACAGGGGGAAATCAGCCCCAGCATTTT
>few|TRBV7-2|TRBJ1-5|NA
CASSLALGQGGSHF
TGTGCCAGCAGCTTAGCGTTAGGGCAGGGTGGTTCGCATTTT
>NA|TRBV29-1|TRBJ2-3|TRBD2
CSVDPAGALGDTQYF
TGCAGCGTTGACCCAGCGGGGGCCCTTGGAGATACGCAGTATTTT
>few|TRBV10-3|TRBJ1-1|TRBD1
CAITQGGTEAFF
TGTGCCATCACCCAGGGGGGGACTGAAGCTTTCTTT
>few|TRBV7-3|TRBJ2-3|NA
CASSPRRTSTDTQYF
TGTGCCAGCAGCCCTAGGAGGACTAGCACAGATACGCAGTATTTT
>few|TRBV5-1|TRBJ1-1|NA
CASSLARTGNTEAFF
TGCGCCAGCAGCTTGGCACGTACAGGGAACACTGAAGCTTTCTTT
>once|TRBV10-3|TRBJ2-3|TRBD2
CAISEISGGPPGTDTQYF
TGTGCCATCAGTGAGATTAGCGGGGGACCTCCTGGCACAGATACGCAGTATTTT
>NA|TRBV27|TRBJ1-1|NA
CASSPWTVDVEAFF
TGTGCCAGCAGTCCCTGGACGGTGGACGTAGAGGCTTTCTTT
>few|TRBV12-5|TRBJ1-1|NA
CASGLGQGVAFF
TGTGCTAGTGGTTTGGGTCAGGGTGTGGCTTTCTTT
>NA|TRBV12-3/TRBV12-4|TRBJ2-5|NA
CASTTGQTQYF
TGTGCCAGCACGACTGGTCAGACCCAGTACTTC
>few|TRBV12-3/TRBV12-4|TRBJ2-2|NA
CASSPTGIAGELFF
TGTGCCAGCAGTCCTACGGGGATAGCCGGGGAGCTGTTTTTT
>NA|TRBV12-3/TRBV12-4|TRBJ1-3|NA
CASVSPGNTIYF
TGTGCCAGCGTATCCCCTGGAAACACCATATATTTT
>few|TRBV19|TRBJ1-5|NA
CASSIVGRAPGPQHF
TGTGCCAGTAGTATAGTCGGCAGGGCCCCCGGACCCCAGCATTTT
>NA|TRBV4-1|TRBJ1-5|NA
CASSQTFRGESNQPQHF
TGCGCCAGCAGCCAAACCTTCCGGGGGGAGAGCAATCAGCCCCAGCATTTT
>few|TRBV5-1|TRBJ1-1|TRBD1
CASSLRQGDMNTEAFF
TGCGCCAGCAGCCTAAGACAGGGGGACATGAACACTGAAGCTTTCTTT
>few|TRBV6-2/TRBV6-3|TRBJ1-2|NA
CASSYSARDGYTF
TGTGCCAGCAGTTACTCGGCCAGGGACGGCTACACCTTC
>few|TRBV20-1|TRBJ1-3|NA
CSAFGGNSGNTIYF
TGCAGTGCTTTCGGGGGGAATTCTGGAAACACCATATATTTT
>few|TRBV7-9|TRBJ2-1|NA
CASSLGDNEQFF
TGTGCCAGCAGCCTTGGGGACAATGAGCAGTTCTTC
>NA|TRBV20-1|TRBJ1-2|NA
CSARGRVTVAF
TGCAGTGCTAGGGGTAGAGTTACGGTCGCCTTC
>many|TRBV18|TRBJ2-7|NA
CASSPAGAGVLYEQYF
TGTGCCAGCTCACCGGCTGGGGCAGGGGTGTTGTACGAGCAGTACTTC
>few|TRBV27|TRBJ1-5|NA
CASGRSSNQPQHF
TGTGCCAGCGGTCGTTCTAGCAATCAGCCCCAGCATTTT
>NA|TRBV19|TRBJ1-1|NA
CASMRGWNTEAFF
TGTGCCAGTATGAGAGGCTGGAACACTGAAGCTTTCTTT
>few|TRBV5-1|TRBJ2-7|TRBD2
CASRLGSGGPSYEQYF
TGCGCCAGCAGGCTAGGGAGCGGGGGCCCCTCCTACGAGCAGTACTTC
>few|TRBV12-3/TRBV12-4|TRBJ1-5|NA
CASSPLGNGNQPQHF
TGTGCCAGCAGCCCTCTGGGAAATGGCAATCAGCCCCAGCATTTT
>many|TRBV7-2|TRBJ2-1|NA
CASTSYNEQFF
TGTGCCAGCACAAGCTACAATGAGCAGTTCTTC
>NA|TRBV2|TRBJ2-5|TRBD1
CASSGGTGTETQYF
TGTGCCAGCAGTGGAGGGACAGGGACGGAGACCCAGTACTTC
>few|TRBV5-1|TRBJ1-1|NA
CASSLGAGTLNTEAFF
TGCGCCAGCAGCTTAGGGGCAGGGACCCTGAACACTGAAGCTTTCTTT
>few|TRBV6-2/TRBV6-3|TRBJ2-2|TRBD1
CASSYSTPGTGTTGELFF
TGTGCCAGCAGTTACTCGACCCCCGGGACAGGCACCACCGGGGAGCTGTTTTTT
>NA|TRBV6-5|TRBJ1-4|NA
CASSSGVQGSNEKLFF
TGTGCCAGCAGTTCCGGAGTTCAAGGGTCTAATGAAAAACTGTTTTTT
>many|TRBV5-1|TRBJ2-3|NA
CASSLAWGNPTDTQYF
TGCGCCAGCAGCTTGGCCTGGGGAAATCCCACAGATACGCAGTATTTT